This entry features one T cell receptor (beta chain) sequence. The antigen is unknown. Germline V lookup: CDR1 SGHKS, CDR2 YYEKEE (reference sequence). V gave up 0 bases and J gave up 5 bases, with 21 bases separating them. This CDR3 is built from 18 residues. These data come from a study of cytomegalovirus exposure and HLA in healthy donors. A multiplex PCR was run with 60 Vbeta primers and 13 Jbeta primers. Method: immunoSEQ multiplex PCR; TCRdb's copy keeps in-frame clones and lacks some. The top ten hold around 4% of the sample, which has 130,000 to 150,000 clones, about four fifths seen once. Overall study findings and caveats: One later analysis reportedly identified an Asian-associated ancestry cluster that showed fewer N-insertions than the roughly 600-donor mean. A later analysis showed TCR association rates differing by HLA locus, peaking at DRB1 and lowest at HLA-C. Later analysis associated a missense DCLRE1C variant with TCR beta V- and J-gene trimming.

The receptor's source is a man aged 40-49 years in good health and CMV-seropositive. The source material was PBMCs. The chain recombines TRBV5-5 with TRBJ2-1; D is perhaps TRBD2 (8 bases). The CDR3 region has the DNA TGTGCCAGCAGCTTGGCTCCTAGCGGGCCCACAGGGGACAATGAGCAGTTCTTC. Encoded protein: CASSLAPSGPTGDNEQFF.